The present T cell receptor beta chain was sequenced within a study of regulatory and conventional T cells in RAG deficiency. Regarding this clone: Its antigen remains unidentified.

Using immunoSEQ multiplex PCR, the repertoire was profiled, and TCRdb retains in-frame clones only, with some absent. The data show 30,000 to 35,000 clones, 60% to 85% seen once. The study's findings and limits: Shannon entropy was markedly lower and Simpson indices higher in RAG-deficient patients than control T-cell subsets. Other subsets showed 9 to 10-fold reductions, but Treg unique TCR beta sequences fell approximately 90-fold in these patients.

CDR3 length equals 17 residues. Trimming cost V 0 bases and J 2 bases; bases outside gene matches: 4. Germline V gene lookup returns CDR1 LGHNT and CDR2 FRNRAP. Blood CD4+ CD25-low CD127-high conventional T cells supplied the genomic DNA template. These data were also reused for a study on regulatory T cells. That source adds: Primers: 52 TRBV forward and 13 TRBJ reverse. Patient repertoires had restricted TRB V-J pairs and skewed V and J usage, most in Tregs.

Sequencing input: CD4+ effector T cells sorted from blood. This chain joins TRBV12-5 and TRBJ1-3; 10 nucleotides match TRBD1. The TCR was taken from a human donor in good health. The CDR3 DNA reads as TGTGCTAGTGGTTTGGTACTGGGGACAGGGGCTGGAAACACCATATATTTT. Translating gives CASGLVLGTGAGNTIYF.